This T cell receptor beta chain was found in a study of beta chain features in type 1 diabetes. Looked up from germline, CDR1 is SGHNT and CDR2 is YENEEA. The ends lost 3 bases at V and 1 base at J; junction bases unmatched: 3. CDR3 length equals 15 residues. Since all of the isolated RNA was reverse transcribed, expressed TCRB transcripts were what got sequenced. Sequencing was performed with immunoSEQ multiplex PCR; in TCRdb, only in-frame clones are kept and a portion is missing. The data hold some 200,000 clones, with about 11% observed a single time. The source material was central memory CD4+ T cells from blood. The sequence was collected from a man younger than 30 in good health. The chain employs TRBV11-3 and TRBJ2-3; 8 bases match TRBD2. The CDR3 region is CASSFSGTGTDTQYF. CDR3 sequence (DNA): TGTGCCAGCAGCTTTAGCGGGACGGGCACAGATACGCAGTATTTT. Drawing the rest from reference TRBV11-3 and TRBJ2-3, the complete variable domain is EAGVVQSPRYKIIEKKQPVAFWCNPISGHNTLYWYLQNLGQGPELLIRYENEEAVDDSQLPKDRFSAERLKGVDSTLKIQPAELGDSAVYLCASSFSGTGTDTQYFGPGTRLTVL.